This TCR beta chain was observed in a study of blood T cell repertoires in COVID-19. Study overall: Sources were T cells, B-cell-depleted T cells, or PBMCs; the material itself was cDNA or gDNA.

Germline-derived CDR1 and CDR2 are MDHEN and SYDVKM. This CDR3 has 14 residues. V lost 6 bases and J lost 8, with 16 bases in between. As originally analysed: Using reference gene primer amplification, nucleated cell counts were estimated. The table came from immunoSEQ multiplex PCR; TCRdb's copy has only in-frame clones and leaves some out. The V and J calls and clone size come from that table; D and trimming were worked out from the DNA. The sample comprises roughly 190,000 clones, 83% of which are singletons, and under 3.5% rests with the top ten. Material: peripheral blood. This sequence originates from a man aged 50-59 years with active or convalescent COVID-19. V gene TRBV28 combines with J gene TRBJ1-4, with D possibly TRBD1 on 6 matching bases. In DNA form, the CDR3 reads TGTGCCAGCAGACCACATGGGGGCCGAGAAAAACTGTTTTTT. Its translation is CASRPHGGREKLFF.